These T cell receptor beta chains were read from a single sample in a study of T cells in Graves' hyperthyroidism and ophthalmopathy. TCRdb used MiXCR to reprocess the multiplex PCR reads, holding one entry per CDR3 protein. The sample consists of around 440,000 distinct CDR3 sequences, 15% to 18% of them appearing once. The specimen sequenced was blood. These receptor sequences come from a woman between 18 and 30 years old with Graves' hyperthyroidism. Both conserved end residues are part of each CDR3.

v_call: TRBV5-1; cdr3_aa: CASSLGIETGVYGYTF
v_call: TRBV5-1; cdr3_aa: CASSSLQGSPLHF
v_call: TRBV20-1; cdr3_aa: CSARGLAGAGGELFF
v_call: TRBV10-3; cdr3_aa: CAISVGQGVGNTIYF
v_call: TRBV2; cdr3_aa: CASSAGATRNTIYF
v_call: TRBV5-1; cdr3_aa: CASSQGHRSYNEQFF
v_call: TRBV11-2; cdr3_aa: CASSLDGGRTDTQYF
v_call: TRBV2; cdr3_aa: CASRETSGSYEQYF
v_call: TRBV7-6; cdr3_aa: CASSAGDSYNEQFF
v_call: TRBV9; cdr3_aa: CASSGTADYEQYF
v_call: TRBV11-2; cdr3_aa: CASSFGAGGSYEQYF
v_call: TRBV2; cdr3_aa: CASTQMTALSEKLFF
v_call: TRBV6-5; cdr3_aa: CASSYSRVGALWEQFF
v_call: TRBV5-1; cdr3_aa: CASSPQGLLANYGYTF